The source of this TCR beta chain is a study of blood T cell repertoires in COVID-19. Sequencing used immunoSEQ multiplex PCR; TCRdb keeps in-frame clones, though not all of them. This sample carries over 250,000 clones, 88% of them seen once, and the ten largest clones take 1%. The CDR3 spans 15 residues. V shed 5 bases and J shed 2 bases, with 14 bases lying between them. CDR1 is MNHEY, CDR2 SMNVEV, per germline (reference sequence). The rearrangement joins TRBV27 to TRBJ2-3, with a weak D call TRBD1 (6 bases). The TCR was taken from a woman in her thirties who had recovered from COVID-19. The sample was PBMCs or T cells enriched from blood (not recorded which). The CDR3 DNA is TGTGCCAGCAGTAGGCGGACAGCCCCCACAGATACGCAGTATTTT. Translation: CASSRRTAPTDTQYF.